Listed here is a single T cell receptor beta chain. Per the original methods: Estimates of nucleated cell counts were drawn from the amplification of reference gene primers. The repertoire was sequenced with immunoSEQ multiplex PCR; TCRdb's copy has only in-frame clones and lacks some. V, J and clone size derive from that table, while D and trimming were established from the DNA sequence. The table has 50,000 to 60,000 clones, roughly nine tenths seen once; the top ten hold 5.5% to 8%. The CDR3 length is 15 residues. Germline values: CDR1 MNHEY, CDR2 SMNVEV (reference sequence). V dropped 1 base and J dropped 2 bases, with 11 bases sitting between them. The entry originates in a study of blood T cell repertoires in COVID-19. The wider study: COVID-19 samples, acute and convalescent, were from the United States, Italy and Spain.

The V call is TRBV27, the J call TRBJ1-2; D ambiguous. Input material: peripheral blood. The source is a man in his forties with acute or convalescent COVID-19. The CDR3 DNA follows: TGTGCCAGCAGTTTATTTGGCAGTTTAAACTATGGCTACACCTTC. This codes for CASSLFGSLNYGYTF.